The 2 T cell receptor beta chains below come from one sample, sequenced in a study of blood T cells in healthy people across ages. Primed by a sample-barcoded 5' primer and a J-beta primer mix, a second PCR proceeded for roughly 6 to 12 cycles. Using its own MiXCR run on the 5' RACE reads, TCRdb lists one record per CDR3 protein. The data hold about 1.5 million distinct CDR3 sequences, with roughly two fifths observed a single time. The source material was blood. The receptors originated from a woman aged 18-30 years in good health.

With respect to this clonotype: It may be a read error: a sequence one base away is much more abundant. The chain recombines TRBV4-3 with TRBJ2-3; 7 bases map to TRBD1. This CDR3 is built from 16 residues. Unmatched junction bases numbered 9, after V lost 4 bases and J lost 2 bases. Germline CDR1 and CDR2: LGHNA and YSLEER. CDR3 in DNA: TGCGCCAGCAGCCGACAAGTGGGACAGACCACAGATACGCAGTATTTT. This encodes CASSRQVGQTTDTQYF.

Only a few counts were recorded for this clonotype. The chain carries TRBV12-3 or TRBV12-4 and TRBJ2-5; TRBD1 aligns across 8 bases. CDR3 size: 16 residues. V was clipped by 3 bases and J by 5 bases; unmatched bases: 11. CDR3 loop: CASSLFGQGKQETQYF. Here the CDR3 DNA reads TGTGCCAGCAGTTTGTTTGGACAGGGTAAACAGGAGACCCAGTACTTC.